The 7 T cell receptor beta chains in this list originate from one sample, sequenced in a study of blood T cell repertoires in COVID-19. Sequenced by immunoSEQ multiplex PCR; TCRdb stores in-frame clones only, minus some. The sample lists some 89,000 clones; approximately 79% were seen once. Material for sequencing was peripheral blood. These TCRs come from a man aged 65-85 years with acute or convalescent COVID-19.

This clone occurred a few times. The V and J genes are TRBV6-5 and TRBJ1-5, with D possibly matching TRBD1 (5 bases). The CDR3 covers 15 residues. Germline CDR1 MNHEY, CDR2 SVGAGI. The germline V and J ends were trimmed by 6 bases and 2 bases, with 14 bases remaining between them. The DNA of the CDR3 is TGTGCCAGCAGGGGCGGCAGGGATGGCAATCAGCCCCAGCATTTT. Its translation is CASRGGRDGNQPQHF.

The chain links TRBV15 to TRBJ1-2; maybe TRBD1 (5 bases). Germline V lookup: CDR1 LNHNV, CDR2 YYDKDF (reference sequence). The CDR3 runs 15 residues. Trimming took 5 bases from V and 3 from J, leaving 16 bases between them. As DNA, the CDR3 is TGTGCCACCAGCCCCCCGGAACCGGGGGACTATGGCTACACCTTC. Translated: CATSPPEPGDYGYTF.

The chain combines TRBV9 with TRBJ1-4; D is uncertain. CDR3 length: 14 residues. Germline V gene lookup returns CDR1 SGDLS and CDR2 YYNGEE. V was cut by 1 base and J by 6 bases, with 10 bases left in between. This CDR3 is CASSVRSGDEKLFF. As DNA, the CDR3 is TGTGCCAGCAGCGTAAGGTCCGGGGATGAAAAACTGTTTTTT.

This clone was seen only a few times. The chain joins TRBV27 to TRBJ2-2; D is perhaps TRBD2 (6 bases). The V gene's germline CDR1 is MNHEY and CDR2 SMNVEV (reference sequence). CDR3 length: 15 amino acids. Trimming took 5 bases from V and 7 from J, leaving 17 bases between them. The CDR3 reads CASSAGRSLVGELFF. For the CDR3, the DNA is TGTGCCAGCAGTGCGGGGAGATCCCTAGTCGGGGAGCTGTTTTTT.

The chain couples TRBV5-6 to TRBJ2-7; 11 bases are a match to TRBD1. J lost 2 bases, V lost 3 bases, and 4 bases had no gene match. The CDR3 covers 15 residues. Germline V CDR1 and CDR2: SGHDT, YYEEEE. The CDR3 nucleotides read TGTGCCAGCAGCTGGGGGACAGGGGGGACCTACGAGCAGTACTTC. As protein: CASSWGTGGTYEQYF.

This clone was counted a few times. The chain uses TRBV13 and TRBJ2-5; D unresolved. V lost 0 bases and J 12 bases, leaving 11 bases between the germline ends. Germline V CDR1 and CDR2: PRHDT, FYEKMQ (reference sequence). CDR3 length: 12 residues. This CDR3 is CASSLGRGSKYF. The CDR3, as DNA: TGTGCCAGCAGCTTAGGTCGCGGTTCAAAGTACTTC.

J is TRBJ2-7 and V is TRBV14, with D possibly being TRBD2 (6 bases). Trimming cost V 3 bases and J 7 bases, with 16 bases left between them. CDR3 size: 14 residues. Germline CDR1 is SGHDN and CDR2 is FVKESK. The CDR3 region has the DNA TGTGCCAGCAGCCACCTAGGACTAATCTATGAGCAGTACGTC. Protein: CASSHLGLIYEQYV.